The next 16 T cell receptor beta chains were all read from a single sample in a study of cytomegalovirus exposure and HLA in healthy donors. The data were produced by immunoSEQ multiplex PCR, yet TCRdb's version contains in-frame clones alone and is incomplete. The sample comprises about 360,000 clones, around 86% of which are singletons, and 0.83% rests with the top ten. Sequencing used PBMCs. These receptors all come from a young woman in good health and CMV-seronegative.

This chain joins TRBV5-1 and TRBJ1-1; D is possibly TRBD1 (5 bases). Trimming shortened V by 0 bases and J by 5 bases, and 14 bases separated the two germline ends. Germline CDR1 reads SGHRS; CDR2 reads YFSETQ. The CDR3 totals 15 residues. The CDR3: CASSLVGGTGTEAFF. The CDR3 DNA sequence: TGCGCCAGCAGCTTGGTCGGGGGAACGGGTACTGAAGCTTTCTTT.

The V call is TRBV7-9, the J call TRBJ1-6; D is possibly TRBD1 (5 bases). CDR3 length: 16 residues. V was cut by 7 bases and J by 7 bases, with 20 bases left in between. The V gene's germline CDR1 is SEHNR and CDR2 FQNEAQ (reference sequence). As DNA, the CDR3 is TGTGCCAGCACCCAGCAAGTTTCAGGGCTCAATTCACCCCTCCACTTT. Its protein is CASTQQVSGLNSPLHF.

This sequence joins TRBV19 and TRBJ2-3; 11 bases line up with TRBD1. The CDR3 extends over 16 amino acids. The germline V gene has CDR1 LNHDA and CDR2 SQIVND (reference sequence). The junction had 6 bases not matched to a gene; V was cut back by 3 bases and J by 4 bases. The CDR3 is CASSIHGTGGADTQYF. The CDR3 DNA sequence: TGTGCCAGTAGTATCCACGGGACAGGGGGGGCAGATACGCAGTATTTT.

This chain uses TRBV29-1 with TRBJ2-7; possible D gene TRBD1, 5 bases. V was cut by 4 bases and J by 2 bases, with 12 bases left in between. Germline V CDR1 and CDR2: SQVTM, ANQGSEA. This CDR3 region has 13 residues. The CDR3: CSVGGSGTYEQYF. CDR3 DNA: TGCAGCGTTGGTGGGTCAGGGACCTACGAGCAGTACTTC.

In this sample, this clone turned up once. V gene TRBV7-8 combines with J gene TRBJ2-2, with 7 bases fitting TRBD2. This CDR3 spans 15 amino acids. Germline V gene sequence: CDR1 SGHVS, CDR2 FQNEAQ. V lost 3 bases and J lost 0; bases outside the gene matches: 1. The CDR3 reads CASSFGGTNTGELFF. CDR3 DNA sequence: TGTGCCAGCAGCTTCGGGGGGACGAACACCGGGGAGCTGTTTTTT.

The V call is TRBV5-1, the J call TRBJ2-7, with TRBD1 matching 8 bases. The germline V gene has CDR1 SGHRS and CDR2 YFSETQ. Trimming cost V 4 bases and J 2 bases; bases outside gene matches: 5. CDR3 length equals 14 residues. DNA of the CDR3: TGCGCCAGCAGCCCTTCGACAGGGGCCTACGAGCAGTACTTC. Protein sequence: CASSPSTGAYEQYF.

The V call is TRBV5-1, the J call TRBJ1-2, with TRBD1 matching over 8 bases. V dropped 3 bases and J dropped 8; count of bases not matched to a gene: 9. This CDR3 is built from 14 residues. Per the germline V gene, CDR1 is SGHRS and CDR2 is YFSETQ. The CDR3 DNA follows: TGCGCCAGCAGCTCAACGCAGGGGGCGCTCGGCTACACCTTC. It translates to CASSSTQGALGYTF. Looking up the rest from reference TRBV5-1 and TRBJ1-2 gives the full variable domain: KAGVTQTPRYLIKTRGQQVTLSCSPISGHRSVSWYQQTPGQGLQFLFEYFSETQRNKGNFPGRFSGRQFSNSRSEMNVSTLELGDSALYLCASSSTQGALGYTFGSGTRLTVV.

The chain has TRBV5-1 and TRBJ2-1; 7 nucleotides match TRBD2. J was trimmed by 0 bases and V by 4 bases; bases with no gene match: 7. The CDR3 runs to 16 residues. Per the germline V gene, CDR1 is SGHRS and CDR2 is YFSETQ. CDR3 residues: CASSGRAGNSYNEQFF. CDR3 bases: TGCGCCAGCAGCGGCCGAGCGGGGAACTCCTACAATGAGCAGTTCTTC.

This clone occurred a few times. The chain links TRBV2 to TRBJ2-7; no clear D gene. The germline V gene has CDR1 SNHLY and CDR2 FYNNEI. CDR3 size: 13 residues. V lost 11 bases to trimming and J lost 2 bases, with 16 bases between them. This CDR3 is CALREGAAYEQYF. CDR3 nucleotides: TGTGCCCTTCGCGAAGGAGCAGCCTACGAGCAGTACTTC.

V is TRBV2 and J is TRBJ2-3; D not resolved. Trimming took 4 bases from V and 4 from J, leaving 15 bases between them. This CDR3 is built from 15 residues. Per the germline V gene, CDR1 is SNHLY and CDR2 is FYNNEI. The CDR3 spells CASSAAFTPPDTQYF. DNA for the CDR3: TGTGCCAGCAGTGCCGCGTTTACCCCCCCAGATACGCAGTATTTT.

The chain combines TRBV5-1 with TRBJ1-2; 7 nucleotides line up with TRBD1. Looked up from germline, CDR1 is SGHRS and CDR2 is YFSETQ. With 4 bases clipped from V and 4 bases from J, the junction kept 19 bases outside the gene matches. This CDR3 has 18 amino acids. The CDR3 sequence is CASSREKGASIPVYGYTF. The CDR3 DNA is TGCGCCAGCAGCAGAGAGAAGGGGGCGAGCATCCCAGTCTATGGCTACACCTTC.

V usage is TRBV28 and J usage is TRBJ1-1; TRBD1 is a possible D gene (5 bases). Between the trimmed V and J ends, which lost 5 bases and 10 bases, there was a span of 14 bases. The CDR3 has 12 residues. Germline V gene data show CDR1 as MDHEN and CDR2 as SYDVKM. The CDR3 sequence is CASSEDGGSAFF. CDR3 sequence (DNA): TGTGCCAGCAGTGAGGATGGGGGGTCAGCTTTCTTT.

This clone was detected only once. The chain has TRBV10-3 and TRBJ1-1; 8 nucleotides agree with TRBD1. There are 16 residues in the CDR3. The V gene's germline CDR1 is ENHRY and CDR2 SYGVKD. Unmatched junction bases numbered 9, after V lost 5 bases and J lost 1 base. This chain's CDR3 is CAISPGQGNSNTEAFF. CDR3 nucleotide sequence: TGTGCCATCAGTCCTGGACAGGGTAATTCGAACACTGAAGCTTTCTTT.

V is TRBV11-3 and J is TRBJ2-2; TRBD2 aligns across 11 bases. Trimming removed 5 bases from V and 1 base from J; junction bases left unmatched: 9. This CDR3 has 18 residues. Germline CDR1 and CDR2: SGHNT and YENEEA. For the CDR3, the DNA is TGTGCCAGCAGCCCATGGGAGCTAGCGGGGGGGAACACCGGGGAGCTGTTTTTT. Its translation: CASSPWELAGGNTGELFF.

The genes are TRBV25-1 and TRBJ1-2, with a tentative D call TRBD1 (6 bases). V was trimmed by 4 bases and J by 2 bases, leaving 14 bases between them. The CDR3 contains 15 residues. In germline, CDR1 is MGHDK, CDR2 SYGVNS. The CDR3 bases are TGTGCCAGCAGTGGTCGACCCGGGACAAACTATGGCTACACCTTC. This translates into CASSGRPGTNYGYTF.

The chain is built from TRBV19 and TRBJ2-3; the match to TRBD2 covers 10 bases. The V gene's germline CDR1 is LNHDA and CDR2 SQIVND (reference sequence). V lost 4 bases, J lost 5 bases, and 6 bases stayed unmatched. The CDR3 is made up of 15 amino acids. This chain's CDR3 is CASSKLAGEGDTQYF. The CDR3 nucleotides are TGTGCCAGTAGTAAGCTAGCGGGAGAGGGAGATACGCAGTATTTT.